The clone carrying this TCR beta chain was found many times. No antigen is known for it. This entry is derived from a study of response to subunit inactivated influenza vaccine. The CDR3 is 14 residues long. Germline CDR1 is SQVTM and CDR2 is ANQGSEA. Germline trimming cut 6 bases from V and 2 bases from J; bases unmatched to any gene: 9. TCRdb called the RT-PCR reads again in MiXCR, with one record for every CDR3 protein. Of approximately 680,000 distinct CDR3 sequences in the sample, approximately 14% are singletons; the top ten hold roughly 11%. General study results and limits: The authors put forward the suggestion that each seasonal influenza vaccination may bring in only a limited number of new T cells.

The receptor was derived from a man aged 50 to 59 who received an inactivated influenza vaccine. The sample was PBMCs from blood, taken 11 to 12 days after vaccination. The J gene is TRBJ2-5, the V gene TRBV29-1, with TRBD2 matching 7 bases. The CDR3 here is CSVAPGLHQETQYF. CDR3 bases: TGCAGCGTCGCCCCGGGACTACATCAAGAGACCCAGTACTTC.